These 11 T cell receptor beta chains came from one sample sequenced in a study of blood T cell repertoires in COVID-19. Assay: immunoSEQ multiplex PCR; the TCRdb copy retains only in-frame clones and omits some. The table shows roughly 190,000 clones, with 76% occurring only once. The sample consisted of PBMCs or T cells enriched from blood (not recorded which). The source is a woman aged 50 to 65 with acute COVID-19.

The V call is TRBV28, the J call TRBJ1-2, with D possibly matching TRBD1 (6 bases). Trimming stripped 6 bases from V and 5 bases from J, with 31 bases between. CDR1 and CDR2 from the germline V gene are MDHEN and SYDVKM. The CDR3 is 19 residues long. CDR3 DNA sequence: TGTGCCAGCAGCTCTAAGAGGCAGGGGATAAGCCGGATGAGGTATGGCTACACCTTC. Protein product: CASSSKRQGISRMRYGYTF.

The gene calls are TRBV6-2 or TRBV6-3 and TRBJ2-7; possibly TRBD1 for D (5 bases). CDR1 is MNHEY and CDR2 is SVGEGT in the germline V gene. The CDR3 is 14 amino acids. The V and J ends lost 2 bases and 2 bases respectively, with 10 bases between them. CDR3 coding DNA: TGTGCCAGCAGTTACCCTGGACAACCCTACGAGCAGTACGTC. Protein product: CASSYPGQPYEQYV.

This clone showed up just once. Other DNA sequences in this specimen translate into the identical CDR3. The rearrangement links TRBV12-3 or TRBV12-4 to TRBJ1-2, with D hard to call. V was trimmed by 4 bases and J by 7 bases, leaving 4 bases between them. The CDR3 contains 10 residues. CDR3 region: CASSSFGYTF. For the CDR3, the DNA is TGTGCCAGCAGTTCATTTGGCTACACCTTC.

V usage is TRBV27 and J usage is TRBJ2-5; 12 bases align to TRBD2. V lost 5 bases, J lost 1 base, and 11 bases stayed unmatched. This CDR3 spans 18 amino acids. Looked up from germline, CDR1 is MNHEY and CDR2 is SMNVEV (reference sequence). CDR3 DNA: TGTGCCAGCAGTAGAGAGCTAGCGGGGGGGACCCTCCAAGAGACCCAGTACTTC. Translating it yields CASSRELAGGTLQETQYF.

This chain links TRBV5-1 with TRBJ2-3, with 10 bases aligning to TRBD2. J lost 1 base, V lost 4 bases, and 3 bases had no gene match. Germline V gene data show CDR1 as SGHRS and CDR2 as YFSETQ. The CDR3 spans 15 residues. This CDR3 is CASSPTSGGTDTQYF. CDR3 DNA sequence: TGCGCCAGCAGCCCCACTAGCGGGGGCACAGATACGCAGTATTTT.

The J gene is TRBJ1-5, the V gene TRBV6-5; D ambiguous. CDR1 MNHEY and CDR2 SVGAGI come from the germline V gene. This CDR3 is 15 amino acids long. V was pared by 0 bases and J by 1 base, with 7 bases between. CDR3 nucleotides: TGTGCCAGCAGTTACTCGAGAGGGAGCAATCAGCCCCAGCATTTT. Amino acid sequence: CASSYSRGSNQPQHF.

The chain employs TRBV27 and TRBJ2-5; D gene ambiguous. Looked up from germline, CDR1 is MNHEY and CDR2 is SMNVEV (reference sequence). The CDR3 has 13 residues. The V end was cut by 3 bases, the J end by 3 bases, with 8 bases between. The CDR3 DNA reads TGTGCCAGCAGTTTTGGGCAGAAAGAGACCCAGTACTTC. Amino acid sequence: CASSFGQKETQYF.

The chain combines TRBV30 with TRBJ1-1, with 7 nucleotides matching TRBD1. The germline gives CDR1 GTSNPN, CDR2 SVGIG (reference sequence). J was trimmed by 6 bases and V by 2 bases; bases with no gene match: 12. This CDR3 comprises 15 residues. The CDR3 DNA reads TGTGCCTGGAGTAAGTGGGGGCAGGGGGTCCCTGAAGCTTTCTTT. Protein: CAWSKWGQGVPEAFF.

The rearrangement uses TRBV4-3 and TRBJ2-3; 9 positions match TRBD1. Germline trimming cut 0 bases from V and 3 bases from J; bases unmatched to any gene: 4. Germline V gene data show CDR1 as LGHNA and CDR2 as YSLEER. The CDR3 loop spans 16 amino acids. In DNA form, the CDR3 reads TGCGCCAGCAGCCAAGATATCGGACAGGGGACAGATACGCAGTATTTT. Protein: CASSQDIGQGTDTQYF.

The genes are TRBV5-1 and TRBJ2-5, with 7 positions matching TRBD1. Germline values: CDR1 SGHRS, CDR2 YFSETQ. The ends lost 5 bases at V and 1 base at J; junction bases unmatched: 11. This CDR3 region has 16 residues. The CDR3 loop is CASRQSRQGSQETQYF. CDR3 coding DNA: TGCGCCAGCAGGCAGAGTCGACAGGGATCCCAAGAGACCCAGTACTTC.

The genes are TRBV6-6 and TRBJ1-2; 10 positions match TRBD1. J gave up 8 bases and V 5 bases, and 17 bases lay outside the gene matches. In germline, CDR1 is MNHNY, CDR2 SVGAGI (reference sequence). This CDR3 region has 17 residues. The DNA for the CDR3 is TGTGCCAGCAGTCCGCTGACAGGGGGCGCGGCCCCTCGCGGCTACACCTTC. Protein product: CASSPLTGGAAPRGYTF.